This passage covers 18 T cell receptor beta chains from one sample sequenced in a study of T cells in Graves' hyperthyroidism and ophthalmopathy. The source material, RNA transcripts, was used to amplify TCR beta CDR3 regions. First-round RT-PCR of the TCR CDR3 relied on the HTBI primer set. MiXCR was run by TCRdb on the multiplex PCR reads, yielding one entry per CDR3 protein. The sample lists about 600,000 distinct CDR3 sequences; 15% to 20% were seen once. Sample: blood. The receptors originated from a woman in her 40s with Graves' ophthalmopathy.

V and J are TRBV3-1 and TRBJ1-3; D not certain. The CDR3 is 17 residues long. Germline V gene lookup returns CDR1 LGHDT and CDR2 YNNKEL (reference sequence). The V and J ends lost 2 bases and 1 base respectively, with 15 bases between them. The CDR3 here is CASSQRYKTKSGNTIYF. The CDR3 DNA reads TGTGCCAGCAGCCAACGGTACAAAACCAAATCTGGAAACACCATATATTTT. Supplemented by reference TRBV3-1 and TRBJ1-3, the full variable domain reads DTAVSQTPKYLVTQMGNDKSIKCEQNLGHDTMYWYKQDSKKFLKIMFSYNNKELIINETVPNRFSPKSPDKAHLNLHINSLELGDSAVYFCASSQRYKTKSGNTIYFGEGSWLTVV.

This clonotype was found many times. V is TRBV2 and J is TRBJ1-2; D is undetermined. V shed 7 bases and J shed 8 bases, with 20 bases lying between them. Germline values: CDR1 SNHLY, CDR2 FYNNEI. This CDR3 comprises 14 residues. CDR3 sequence (DNA): TGTGCCAGCATGGGCGACACCACCATCGGGGGCTACACCTTC. This translates into CASMGDTTIGGYTF.

The V gene is TRBV10-3, the J gene TRBJ2-4; D is tentatively TRBD1 or TRBD2 (5 bases each). Germline CDR1 ENHRY, CDR2 SYGVKD. This CDR3 has 15 amino acids. The V end was cut by 0 bases, the J end by 8 bases, with 14 bases between. The CDR3 DNA sequence: TGTGCCATCAGTGAGTCGGTAGGGGCCGGGGACATTCAGTACTTC. Its protein product is CAISESVGAGDIQYF.

At least ten counts were recorded for this clonotype. The V call is TRBV3-1, the J call TRBJ1-2; D is perhaps TRBD1 (5 bases). V lost 4 bases and J lost 5, with 14 bases in between. The CDR3 contains 14 residues. Germline V gene sequence: CDR1 LGHDT, CDR2 YNNKEL (reference sequence). CDR3 in DNA: TGTGCCAGCAGCCCCGGGGCAGCCCTATATGGCTACACCTTC. Encoded protein: CASSPGAALYGYTF.

This clonotype was found many times. This chain links TRBV25-1 with TRBJ1-1; perhaps TRBD1 as D (5 bases). The CDR3 consists of 15 residues. The V and J ends lost 1 base and 2 bases respectively, with 11 bases between them. Germline-derived CDR1 and CDR2 are MGHDK and SYGVNS. The CDR3 reads CASSEWGQGNTEAFF. CDR3 in DNA: TGTGCCAGCAGTGAATGGGGCCAAGGAAACACTGAAGCTTTCTTT.

This clonotype was seen ten or more times. V is TRBV12-3 or TRBV12-4 and J is TRBJ2-1, with a tentative D call TRBD2 (7 bases). The CDR3 runs to 13 residues. V was shortened by 7 bases and J by 11 bases, with 18 bases between the two germline ends. The CDR3 loop reads CASTSQGGVQQFF. The CDR3 coding sequence is TGTGCCAGCACCTCCCAAGGGGGGGTTCAGCAGTTCTTC.

This clonotype was counted at least ten times. The chain employs TRBV12-3 or TRBV12-4 and TRBJ2-1; 11 bases are shared with TRBD2. The CDR3 runs to 15 residues. Germline trimming cut 3 bases from V and 7 bases from J; bases unmatched to any gene: 5. CDR3 sequence reads: CASSLVAGGPNEQFF. The CDR3, as DNA: TGTGCCAGCAGTTTGGTAGCGGGAGGGCCTAATGAGCAGTTCTTC.

This rearrangement joins TRBV6-1 to TRBJ2-4, with D hard to call. Germline CDR1 is MNHNS and CDR2 is SASEGT. Trimming shortened V by 6 bases and J by 1 base, and 10 bases separated the two germline ends. The CDR3 has 14 residues. This CDR3 reads CASRTLGAKNIQYF. The CDR3 region has the DNA TGTGCCAGCAGGACCCTGGGGGCCAAAAACATTCAGTACTTC.

This clonotype was picked up many times. The genes are TRBV28 and TRBJ2-3; TRBD2 agrees at 9 bases. CDR1 is MDHEN and CDR2 is SYDVKM in the germline V gene. Trimming at V came to 3 bases and at J to 5 bases, leaving 18 bases not matched to a gene. This CDR3 spans 19 amino acids. The CDR3 loop is CASSFQSYTTSGLKDTQYF. For the CDR3, the DNA is TGTGCCAGCAGTTTCCAAAGTTATACGACTAGCGGTTTAAAAGATACGCAGTATTTT. Using reference TRBV28 and TRBJ2-3 for the parts outside the CDR3, the full variable domain is DVKVTQSSRYLVKRTGEKVFLECVQDMDHENMFWYRQDPGLGLRLIYFSYDVKMKEKGDIPEGYSVSREKKERFSLILESASTNQTSMYLCASSFQSYTTSGLKDTQYFGPGTRLTVL.

In its sample, this clonotype was seen many times. The rearrangement links TRBV7-2 to TRBJ1-6, with 12 bases identical to TRBD1. V shed 5 bases and J 13 bases; nucleotides not matched to a gene: 6. The CDR3 sequence is 14 residues long. CDR1 and CDR2 from the germline V gene are SGHTA and FQGNSA. Written as DNA, the CDR3 is TGTGCCAGCAGCCCCGGGACAGGGGGCGGGCCCCTCCACTTT. Translating it yields CASSPGTGGGPLHF.

This clonotype was picked up many times. CDR3 sequence reads: CASSLTTMNTEAFF. Here the CDR3 DNA reads TGTGCCAGCAGTTTGACAACGATGAACACTGAAGCTTTCTTT. This rearrangement joins TRBV12-3 or TRBV12-4 to TRBJ1-1, with no clear D. V lost 3 bases and J 0 bases, leaving 8 bases between the germline ends. The CDR3 sequence is 14 residues long.

The chain joins TRBV6-1 to TRBJ1-2; a possible D gene is TRBD1 (5 bases). Germline CDR1 is MNHNS and CDR2 is SASEGT. This CDR3 spans 13 amino acids. V was trimmed by 6 bases and J by 4 bases, leaving 12 bases between them. The CDR3 here is CASRGDGSYGYTF. The CDR3 bases are TGTGCCAGCAGGGGGGACGGATCCTATGGCTACACCTTC.

This clonotype has ten or more counts. The chain has TRBV5-1 and TRBJ1-4, with a weak D call TRBD1 (5 bases). V was pared by 4 bases and J by 0 bases, with 28 bases between. The CDR3 covers 21 residues. Germline V gene lookup returns CDR1 SGHRS and CDR2 YFSETQ. CDR3 DNA: TGCGCCAGCAGCCTCGCCTTTCGCAGGGCCTTACAGAACTCAACTAATGAAAAACTGTTTTTT. Its protein product is CASSLAFRRALQNSTNEKLFF.

This clonotype was observed at least ten times. This rearrangement joins TRBV30 to TRBJ2-1; D gene unclear. Trimming pared 0 bases from V and 4 bases from J, leaving 7 bases between. The germline gives CDR1 GTSNPN, CDR2 SVGIG (reference sequence). The CDR3 spans 13 residues. CDR3 bases: TGTGCCTGGAGTGTACGGTGGTACAATGAGCAGTTCTTC. This sequence encodes CAWSVRWYNEQFF.

The chain couples TRBV3-1 to TRBJ1-5; a possible D gene is TRBD1 (5 bases). The germline CDR1 and CDR2 sequences are LGHDT and YNNKEL (reference sequence). The CDR3 spans 18 residues. The V and J ends lost 0 bases and 2 bases respectively, with 17 bases between them. CDR3 sequence: CASSQDVVTPGGNQPQHF. The CDR3 region has the DNA TGTGCCAGCAGCCAAGATGTAGTTACGCCGGGGGGCAATCAGCCCCAGCATTTT.

The gene calls are TRBV30 and TRBJ2-1; D is unclear. The V gene's germline CDR1 is GTSNPN and CDR2 SVGIG (reference sequence). The CDR3 extends over 14 amino acids. V gave up 3 bases and J gave up 0 bases, with 9 bases separating them. The CDR3 reads CAWSHFASYNEQFF. In DNA, the CDR3 is TGTGCCTGGAGCCACTTCGCCTCCTACAATGAGCAGTTCTTC.

The chain employs TRBV27 and TRBJ1-1; TRBD1 agrees at 8 bases. The germline CDR1 and CDR2 sequences are MNHEY and SMNVEV (reference sequence). There are 14 residues in the CDR3. Unmatched junction bases numbered 8, after V lost 6 bases and J lost 5 bases. The CDR3 region has the DNA TGTGCCAGCAGCGCCCGGACAGGGCCAACTGAAGCTTTCTTT. This codes for CASSARTGPTEAFF.

This clonotype was seen repeatedly, ten times or more. This chain uses TRBV9 with TRBJ1-1, with 7 bases that match TRBD1. The CDR3 is 16 amino acids. J lost 4 bases, V lost 4 bases, and 13 bases had no gene match. Germline CDR1 reads SGDLS; CDR2 reads YYNGEE. CDR3 region: CASSTRQGAPFTEAFF. In DNA form, the CDR3 reads TGTGCCAGCAGCACTAGACAGGGAGCCCCCTTCACTGAAGCTTTCTTT.